The TCR beta chain described here comes from a study of metastatic and nonmetastatic thyroid tumors. Study overall: The authors compared repertoires across blood and tumor or nodule tissue from malignant and benign thyroid patients. Study-wide results and caveats: Reportedly, malignant thyroid tumors had significantly higher TCR beta diversity than benign nodules, in blood and tumor.

Not a single patient had been given any form of treatment at any point before undergoing thyroid surgery. This clone turned up a few times. Antigen: not known. Germline V lookup: CDR1 SNHLY, CDR2 FYNNEI. This CDR3 spans 15 amino acids. The ends were cut back, 2 bases at V and 0 bases at J, with 8 bases in the middle. Original processing methods: Clinicopathological groups differed in CDR3, with these differences serving to build a distant-metastasis classifier for papillary thyroid cancer. TCRdb re-clonotyped the PCR reads through MiXCR. The V and J calls come from TCRdb's annotation, not from the publication. The repertoire holds about 34,000 clones, with roughly 18% as singletons.

Sequencing was done on a sample of blood. The sequence came from a female donor with papillary thyroid cancer or a benign thyroid nodule (not recorded which). Some clones in this sample may be carry-over from other donors' samples. This sequence joins TRBV2 and TRBJ1-5; D perhaps matches TRBD1 (5 bases). The CDR3 loop is CASSERGYSNQPQHF. The CDR3 DNA reads as TGTGCCAGCAGTGAACGGGGGTATAGCAATCAGCCCCAGCATTTT.